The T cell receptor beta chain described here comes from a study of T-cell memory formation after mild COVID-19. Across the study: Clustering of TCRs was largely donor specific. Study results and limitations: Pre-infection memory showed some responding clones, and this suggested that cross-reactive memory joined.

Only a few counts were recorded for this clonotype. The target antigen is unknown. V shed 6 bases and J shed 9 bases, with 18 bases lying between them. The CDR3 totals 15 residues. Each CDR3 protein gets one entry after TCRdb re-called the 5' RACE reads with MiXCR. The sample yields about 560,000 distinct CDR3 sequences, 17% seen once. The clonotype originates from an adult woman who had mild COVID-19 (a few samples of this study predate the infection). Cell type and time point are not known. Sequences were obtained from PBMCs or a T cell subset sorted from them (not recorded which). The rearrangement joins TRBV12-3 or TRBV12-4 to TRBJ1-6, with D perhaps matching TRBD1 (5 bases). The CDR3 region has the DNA TGTGCCAGCAGCCGACCAGGGAAATCGAGTTCACCCCTCCACTTT. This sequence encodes CASSRPGKSSSPLHF.